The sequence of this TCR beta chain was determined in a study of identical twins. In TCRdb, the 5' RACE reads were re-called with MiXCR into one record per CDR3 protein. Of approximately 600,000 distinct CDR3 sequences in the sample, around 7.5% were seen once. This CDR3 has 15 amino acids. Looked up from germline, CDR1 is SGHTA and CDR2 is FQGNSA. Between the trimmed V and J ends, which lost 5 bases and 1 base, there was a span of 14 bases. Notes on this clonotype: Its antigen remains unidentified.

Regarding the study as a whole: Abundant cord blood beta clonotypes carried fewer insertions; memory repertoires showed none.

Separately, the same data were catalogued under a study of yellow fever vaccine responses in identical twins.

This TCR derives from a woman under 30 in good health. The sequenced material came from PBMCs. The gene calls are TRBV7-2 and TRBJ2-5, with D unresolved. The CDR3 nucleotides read TGTGCCAGCAGCATGAACCGGGCCGTCCAAGAGACCCAGTACTTC. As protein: CASSMNRAVQETQYF. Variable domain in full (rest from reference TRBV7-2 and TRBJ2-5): GAGVSQSPSNKVTEKGKDVELRCDPISGHTALYWYRQSLGQGLEFLIYFQGNSAPDKSGLPSDRFSAERTGGSVSTLTIQRTQQEDSAVYLCASSMNRAVQETQYFGPGTRLLVL.